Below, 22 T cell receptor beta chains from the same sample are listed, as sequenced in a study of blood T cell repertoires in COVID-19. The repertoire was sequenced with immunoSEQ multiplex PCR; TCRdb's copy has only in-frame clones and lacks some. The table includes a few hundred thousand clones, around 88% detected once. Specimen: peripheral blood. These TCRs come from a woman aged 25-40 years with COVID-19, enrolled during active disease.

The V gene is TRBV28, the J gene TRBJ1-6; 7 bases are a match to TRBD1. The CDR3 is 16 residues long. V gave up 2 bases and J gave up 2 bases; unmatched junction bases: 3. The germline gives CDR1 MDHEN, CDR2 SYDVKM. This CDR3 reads CASSLAGGAYNSPLHF. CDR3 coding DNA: TGTGCCAGCAGTTTAGCAGGGGGAGCCTATAATTCACCCCTCCACTTT.

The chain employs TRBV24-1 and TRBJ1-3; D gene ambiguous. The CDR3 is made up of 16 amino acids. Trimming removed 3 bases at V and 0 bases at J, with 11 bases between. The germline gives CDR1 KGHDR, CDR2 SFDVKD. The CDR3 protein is CATSDGHTNSGNTIYF. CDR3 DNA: TGTGCCACCAGTGATGGGCACACGAACTCTGGAAACACCATATATTTT.

CDR3 sequence: CASSFTGKPGYEQYV. Written as DNA, the CDR3 is TGTGCCAGCAGCTTCACAGGGAAGCCTGGGTACGAGCAGTACGTC. V gene TRBV13 combines with J gene TRBJ2-7; TRBD1 might be the D (6 bases). V lost 3 bases to trimming and J lost 4 bases, with 16 bases between them. CDR1 PRHDT and CDR2 FYEKMQ come from the germline V gene (reference sequence). This CDR3 spans 15 amino acids.

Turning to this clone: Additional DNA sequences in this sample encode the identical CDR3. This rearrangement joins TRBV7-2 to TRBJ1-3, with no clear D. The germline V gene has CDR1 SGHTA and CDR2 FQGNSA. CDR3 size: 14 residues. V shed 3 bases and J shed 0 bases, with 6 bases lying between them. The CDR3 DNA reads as TGTGCCAGCAGCTTCACATCCTCTGGAAACACCATATATTTT. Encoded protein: CASSFTSSGNTIYF.

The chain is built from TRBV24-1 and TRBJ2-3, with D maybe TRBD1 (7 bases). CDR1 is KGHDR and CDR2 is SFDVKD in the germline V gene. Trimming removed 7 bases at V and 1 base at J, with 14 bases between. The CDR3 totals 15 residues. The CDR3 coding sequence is TGTGCCACCAGGCAGGGGGGCGGAGGCACAGATACGCAGTATTTT. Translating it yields CATRQGGGGTDTQYF.

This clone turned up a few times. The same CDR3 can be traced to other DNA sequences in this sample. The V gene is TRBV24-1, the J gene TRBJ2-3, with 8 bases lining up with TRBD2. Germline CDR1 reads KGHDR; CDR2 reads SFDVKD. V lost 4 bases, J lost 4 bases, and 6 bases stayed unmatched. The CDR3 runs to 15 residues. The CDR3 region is CATSDPSGLSDTQYF. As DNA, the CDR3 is TGTGCCACCAGTGACCCTAGCGGGCTATCAGATACGCAGTATTTT.

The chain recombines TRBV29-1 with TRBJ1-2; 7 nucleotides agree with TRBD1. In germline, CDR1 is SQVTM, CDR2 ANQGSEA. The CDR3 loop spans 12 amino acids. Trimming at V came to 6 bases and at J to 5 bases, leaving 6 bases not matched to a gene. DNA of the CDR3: TGCAGCGTATCCACAGGGGATTATGGCTACACCTTC. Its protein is CSVSTGDYGYTF. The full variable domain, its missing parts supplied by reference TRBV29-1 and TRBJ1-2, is SAVISQKPSRDICQRGTSLTIQCQVDSQVTMMFWYRQQPGQSLTLIATANQGSEATYESGFVIDKFPISRPNLTFSTLTVSNMSPEDSSIYLCSVSTGDYGYTFGSGTRLTVV.

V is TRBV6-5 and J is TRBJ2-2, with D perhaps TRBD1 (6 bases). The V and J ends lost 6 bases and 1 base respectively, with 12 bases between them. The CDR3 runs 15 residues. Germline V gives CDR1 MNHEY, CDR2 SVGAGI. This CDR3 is CASRLGTLNTGELFF. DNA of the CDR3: TGTGCCAGCAGACTTGGGACACTGAACACCGGGGAGCTGTTTTTT.

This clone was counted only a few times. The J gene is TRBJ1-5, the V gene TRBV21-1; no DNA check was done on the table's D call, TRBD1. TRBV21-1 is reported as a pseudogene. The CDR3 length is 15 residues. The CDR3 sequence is CASSTKKTGQGAQHF. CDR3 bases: TGTGCCAGCAGCACCAAAAAGACAGGGCAAGGGGCCCAGCATTTT.

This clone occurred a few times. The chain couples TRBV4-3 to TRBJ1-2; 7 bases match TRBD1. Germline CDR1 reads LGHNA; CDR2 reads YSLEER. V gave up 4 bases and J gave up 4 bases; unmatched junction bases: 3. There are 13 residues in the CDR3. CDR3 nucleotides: TGCGCCAGCAGCCTACAGGGGTCCTATGGCTACACCTTC. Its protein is CASSLQGSYGYTF.

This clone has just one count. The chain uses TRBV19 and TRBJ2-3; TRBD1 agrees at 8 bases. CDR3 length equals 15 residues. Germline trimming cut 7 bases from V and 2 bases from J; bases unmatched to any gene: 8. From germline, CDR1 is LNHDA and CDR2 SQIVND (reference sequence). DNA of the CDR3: TGTGCCAGTAAGCTCGGGACAGGCGACACAGATACGCAGTATTTT. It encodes CASKLGTGDTDTQYF.

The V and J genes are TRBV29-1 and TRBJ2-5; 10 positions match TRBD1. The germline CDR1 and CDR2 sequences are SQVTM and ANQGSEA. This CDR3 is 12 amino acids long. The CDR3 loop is CSFRTGGETQYF. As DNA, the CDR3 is TGCAGTTTTCGGACAGGGGGAGAGACCCAGTACTTC.

The CDR3 sequence is CASSQIAGSTDTQYF. The CDR3 DNA sequence: TGCGCCAGCAGCCAAATAGCGGGGAGCACAGATACGCAGTATTTT. The chain is built from TRBV4-3 and TRBJ2-3, with 8 nucleotides matching TRBD2. Germline values: CDR1 LGHNA, CDR2 YSLEER. Germline trimming cut 2 bases from V and 0 bases from J; bases unmatched to any gene: 1. The CDR3 runs 15 residues.

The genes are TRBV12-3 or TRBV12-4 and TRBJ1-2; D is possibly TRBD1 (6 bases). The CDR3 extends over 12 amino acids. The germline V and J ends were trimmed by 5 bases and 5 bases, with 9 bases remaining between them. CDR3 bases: TGTGCCAGCAGTCCTACAGGGTATGGCTACACCTTC. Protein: CASSPTGYGYTF.

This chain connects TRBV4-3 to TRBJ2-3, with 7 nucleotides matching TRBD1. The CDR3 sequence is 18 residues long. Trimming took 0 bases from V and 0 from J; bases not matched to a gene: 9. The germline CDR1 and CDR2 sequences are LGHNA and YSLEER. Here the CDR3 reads CASSQELMTGLSTDTQYF. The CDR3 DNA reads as TGCGCCAGCAGCCAAGAACTGATGACAGGGCTGAGCACAGATACGCAGTATTTT.

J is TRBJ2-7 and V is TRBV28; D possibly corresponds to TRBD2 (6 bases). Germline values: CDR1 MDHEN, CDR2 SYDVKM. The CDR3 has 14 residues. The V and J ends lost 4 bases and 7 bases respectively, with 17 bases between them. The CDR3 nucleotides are TGTGCCAGCAGTTACGGGGGACTGTCTGGGGAGCAGTACTTC. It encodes CASSYGGLSGEQYF.

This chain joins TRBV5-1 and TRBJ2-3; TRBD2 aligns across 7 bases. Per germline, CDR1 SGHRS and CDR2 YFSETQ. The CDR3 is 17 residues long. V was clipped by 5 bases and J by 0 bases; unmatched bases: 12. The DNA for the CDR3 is TGCGCCAGCAGTAAAAGAACGGCGGGAGCAAGCACAGATACGCAGTATTTT. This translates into CASSKRTAGASTDTQYF. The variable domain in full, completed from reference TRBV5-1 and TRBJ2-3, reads KAGVTQTPRYLIKTRGQQVTLSCSPISGHRSVSWYQQTPGQGLQFLFEYFSETQRNKGNFPGRFSGRQFSNSRSEMNVSTLELGDSALYLCASSKRTAGASTDTQYFGPGTRLTVL.

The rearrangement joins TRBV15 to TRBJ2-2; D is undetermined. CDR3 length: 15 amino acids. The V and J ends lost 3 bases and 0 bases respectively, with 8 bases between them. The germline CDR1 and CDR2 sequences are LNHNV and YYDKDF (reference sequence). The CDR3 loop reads CATSRGRANTGELFF. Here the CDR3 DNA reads TGTGCCACCAGCAGGGGCCGCGCGAACACCGGGGAGCTGTTTTTT.

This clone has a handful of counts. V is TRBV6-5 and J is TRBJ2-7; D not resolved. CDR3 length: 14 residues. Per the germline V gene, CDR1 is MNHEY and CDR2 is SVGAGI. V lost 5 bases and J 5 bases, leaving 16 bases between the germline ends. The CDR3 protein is CASSTPLGVHEQYF. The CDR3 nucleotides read TGTGCCAGCAGTACCCCGCTAGGAGTCCACGAGCAGTACTTC.

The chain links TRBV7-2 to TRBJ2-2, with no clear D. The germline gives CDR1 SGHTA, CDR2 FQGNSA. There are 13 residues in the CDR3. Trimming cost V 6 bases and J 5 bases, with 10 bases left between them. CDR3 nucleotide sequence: TGTGCCAGCAGTTATACAGAAACCGGGGAGCTGTTTTTT. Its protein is CASSYTETGELFF. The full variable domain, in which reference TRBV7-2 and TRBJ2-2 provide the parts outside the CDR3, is GAGVSQSPSNKVTEKGKDVELRCDPISGHTALYWYRQSLGQGLEFLIYFQGNSAPDKSGLPSDRFSAERTGGSVSTLTIQRTQQEDSAVYLCASSYTETGELFFGEGSRLTVL.

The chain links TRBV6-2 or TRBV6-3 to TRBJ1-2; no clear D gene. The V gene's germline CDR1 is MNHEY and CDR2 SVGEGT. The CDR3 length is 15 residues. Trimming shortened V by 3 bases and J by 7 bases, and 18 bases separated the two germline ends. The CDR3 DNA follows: TGTGCCAGCAGTTATAAGCTTGAGGGAGTGTTTGGCTACACCTTC. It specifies CASSYKLEGVFGYTF.

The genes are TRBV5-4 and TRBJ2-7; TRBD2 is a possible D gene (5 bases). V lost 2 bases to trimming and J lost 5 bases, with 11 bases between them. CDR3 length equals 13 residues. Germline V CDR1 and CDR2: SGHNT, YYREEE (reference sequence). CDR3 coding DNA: TGTGCCAGCAGCTTCGCGGGTTACGACGAGCAGTACTTC. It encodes CASSFAGYDEQYF.